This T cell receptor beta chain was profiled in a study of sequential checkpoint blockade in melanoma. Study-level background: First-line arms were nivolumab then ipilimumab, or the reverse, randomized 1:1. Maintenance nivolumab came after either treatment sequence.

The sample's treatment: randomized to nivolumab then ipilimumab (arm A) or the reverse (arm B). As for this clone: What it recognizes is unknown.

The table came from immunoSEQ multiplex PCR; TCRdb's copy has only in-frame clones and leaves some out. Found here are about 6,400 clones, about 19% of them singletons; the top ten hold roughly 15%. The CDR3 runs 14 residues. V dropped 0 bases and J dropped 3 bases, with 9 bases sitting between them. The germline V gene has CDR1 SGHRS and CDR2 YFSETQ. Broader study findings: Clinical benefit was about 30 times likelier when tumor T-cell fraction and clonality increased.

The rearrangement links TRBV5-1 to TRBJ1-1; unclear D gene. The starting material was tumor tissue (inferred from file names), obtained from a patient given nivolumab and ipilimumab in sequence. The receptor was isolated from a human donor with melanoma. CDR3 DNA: TGCGCCAGCAGCTTGGGCCGGTCAGACACTGAAGCTTTCTTT. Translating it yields CASSLGRSDTEAFF.